This passage covers 15 T cell receptor beta chains from one sample sequenced in a study of blood T cell repertoires in COVID-19. The protocol was immunoSEQ multiplex PCR, while the TCRdb copy is restricted to in-frame clones and leaves out a portion. The data contain around 180,000 clones, about 81% of them singletons. Material: peripheral blood. Source of these receptors: a woman aged 80 or older with COVID-19, enrolled during active disease.

This clone has a handful of counts. J is TRBJ2-1 and V is TRBV29-1; 8 nucleotides line up with TRBD1. Germline values: CDR1 SQVTM, CDR2 ANQGSEA. V trimming: 4 bases; J trimming: 8 bases; junction bases outside the gene matches: 16. The CDR3 consists of 16 residues. The CDR3 DNA is TGCAGCGTTGCTGGTTTCAAGACAGGGGTCAGCGATGAGCAGTTCTTC. It is translated as CSVAGFKTGVSDEQFF.

The chain employs TRBV5-5 and TRBJ2-7, with D possibly being TRBD2 (5 bases). CDR3 length: 15 residues. Germline CDR1 is SGHKS and CDR2 is YYEKEE (reference sequence). Trimming left V 2 bases short and J 4 bases short, with 16 bases between. The CDR3 region has the DNA TGTGCCAGCAGCTTTGCATGGGTTTCGGGATACGAGCAGTACTTC. Encoded protein: CASSFAWVSGYEQYF.

The chain carries TRBV19 and TRBJ1-4; TRBD1 is a possible D gene (6 bases). Germline values: CDR1 LNHDA, CDR2 SQIVND (reference sequence). The CDR3 runs to 15 residues. Between the trimmed V and J ends, which lost 5 bases and 5 bases, there was a span of 15 bases. This CDR3 is CASSSRGYKNEKLFF. The CDR3 coding sequence is TGTGCCAGTAGTTCCAGGGGTTACAAAAATGAAAAACTGTTTTTT.

V usage is TRBV24-1 and J usage is TRBJ2-1, with 9 bases that match TRBD1. Trimming removed 3 bases from V and 2 bases from J; junction bases left unmatched: 13. Germline V gene lookup returns CDR1 KGHDR and CDR2 SFDVKD. CDR3 length: 19 amino acids. The CDR3 DNA reads TGTGCCACCAGTGATCCCCAAATCCCGGGACAGGGCACCTACAATGAGCAGTTCTTC. Protein sequence: CATSDPQIPGQGTYNEQFF.

The chain combines TRBV6-1 with TRBJ1-2; possible D gene TRBD1, 5 bases. The CDR3 has 16 amino acids. Germline values: CDR1 MNHNS, CDR2 SASEGT. With 3 bases removed from V and 6 bases from J, the gap between germline ends came to 20 bases. Written as DNA, the CDR3 is TGTGCCAGCAGTGATTGGTCCTACCGGGGGGTGGATGGCTACACCTTC. Translating it yields CASSDWSYRGVDGYTF.

The chain employs TRBV5-1 and TRBJ1-6, with D unresolved. The CDR3 loop spans 13 amino acids. V lost 5 bases and J 7 bases, leaving 10 bases between the germline ends. Germline V gene sequence: CDR1 SGHRS, CDR2 YFSETQ. CDR3 loop: CASRRDRNSPLHF. CDR3 nucleotide sequence: TGCGCCAGCAGGAGGGATCGAAATTCACCCCTCCACTTT.

The chain employs TRBV19 and TRBJ2-1; no reliable D call. This CDR3 has 11 amino acids. Germline-derived CDR1 and CDR2 are LNHDA and SQIVND (reference sequence). Deletions cut 7 bases from V and 6 bases from J, with 7 bases between. This chain's CDR3 is CASTRFNEQFF. CDR3 nucleotide sequence: TGTGCCAGTACTAGGTTCAATGAGCAGTTCTTC.

This clone was counted a single time. The chain carries TRBV28 and TRBJ1-5, with 8 bases aligning to TRBD1. The CDR3 sequence is 16 residues long. The germline V gene encodes CDR1 MDHEN and CDR2 SYDVKM. V shed 4 bases, J shed 5 bases, and the junction held 10 bases outside the gene matches. The CDR3 reads CASSSTTDRGYQPQHF. The CDR3 DNA reads TGTGCCAGCAGTTCCACGACCGACAGGGGCTATCAGCCCCAGCATTTT.

This rearrangement joins TRBV5-4 to TRBJ2-6; D is uncertain. V was trimmed by 5 bases and J by 0 bases, leaving 6 bases between them. Germline-derived CDR1 and CDR2 are SGHNT and YYREEE (reference sequence). This CDR3 is 14 amino acids long. The CDR3 DNA is TGTGCCAGCAGTCTAGACTCTGGGGCCAACGTCCTGACTTTC. Translation gives CASSLDSGANVLTF.

This clone was counted once. The chain is built from TRBV5-5 and TRBJ2-7; D uncertain. This CDR3 spans 14 amino acids. Trimming stripped 0 bases from V and 0 bases from J, with 7 bases between. Germline assignment: CDR1 SGHKS and CDR2 YYEKEE (reference sequence). The CDR3 bases are TGTGCCAGCAGCTTGGCGGGTAGCTCCTACGAGCAGTACTTC. Amino acids: CASSLAGSSYEQYF.

V usage is TRBV3-1 (or the pseudogene TRBV3-2) and J usage is TRBJ2-1; weak D call: TRBD2 (6 bases). The germline gives CDR1 LGHDT, CDR2 YNNKEL (reference sequence). The CDR3 length is 15 residues. V was pared by 2 bases and J by 10 bases, with 18 bases between. The CDR3 loop is CASSQFGGSVKEQFF. In nucleotides, the CDR3 is TGTGCCAGCAGCCAATTCGGAGGGAGCGTTAAGGAGCAGTTCTTC.

This chain uses TRBV7-9 with TRBJ2-1, with 11 bases that match TRBD2. V gave up 5 bases and J gave up 8 bases; unmatched junction bases: 8. Germline CDR1 is SEHNR and CDR2 is FQNEAQ (reference sequence). This CDR3 contains 15 residues. As DNA, the CDR3 is TGTGCCAGCAGCACTAGCGGGGGTTTCCTCGATGAGCAGTTCTTC. Translated, it gives CASSTSGGFLDEQFF. The variable domain in full, with the rest retrieved from reference TRBV7-9 and TRBJ2-1, is DTGVSQNPRHKITKRGQNVTFRCDPISEHNRLYWYRQTLGQGPEFLTYFQNEAQLEKSRLLSDRFSAERPKGSFSTLEIQRTEQGDSAMYLCASSTSGGFLDEQFFGPGTRLTVL.

This chain connects TRBV5-1 to TRBJ2-5; 12 positions match TRBD1. Germline CDR1 reads SGHRS; CDR2 reads YFSETQ. The CDR3 consists of 15 residues. V shed 5 bases, J shed 5 bases, and the junction held 7 bases outside the gene matches. CDR3 DNA: TGCGCCAGCAGGGCCGGGACAGGGGGCCGGGAGACCCAGTACTTC. Its protein product is CASRAGTGGRETQYF.

The V call is TRBV18, the J call TRBJ2-7; maybe TRBD1 (6 bases). Germline V lookup: CDR1 KGHSH, CDR2 LQKENI. The CDR3 is made up of 17 amino acids. Trimming stripped 6 bases from V and 2 bases from J, with 23 bases between. The CDR3 region is CASSRAGRTVTTYEQYF. The DNA for the CDR3 is TGTGCCAGCTCGAGAGCCGGACGGACAGTTACCACCTACGAGCAGTACTTC.

The rearrangement uses TRBV4-2 and TRBJ2-1; 7 bases agree with TRBD1. The length of the CDR3 is 14 residues. Germline V CDR1 and CDR2: LGHNA, YNFKEQ. J was trimmed by 8 bases and V by 2 bases; bases with no gene match: 6. The CDR3 nucleotides read TGTGCCAGCAGCCAATCCCACAGGGGAGATGAGCAGTTCTTC. It specifies CASSQSHRGDEQFF.